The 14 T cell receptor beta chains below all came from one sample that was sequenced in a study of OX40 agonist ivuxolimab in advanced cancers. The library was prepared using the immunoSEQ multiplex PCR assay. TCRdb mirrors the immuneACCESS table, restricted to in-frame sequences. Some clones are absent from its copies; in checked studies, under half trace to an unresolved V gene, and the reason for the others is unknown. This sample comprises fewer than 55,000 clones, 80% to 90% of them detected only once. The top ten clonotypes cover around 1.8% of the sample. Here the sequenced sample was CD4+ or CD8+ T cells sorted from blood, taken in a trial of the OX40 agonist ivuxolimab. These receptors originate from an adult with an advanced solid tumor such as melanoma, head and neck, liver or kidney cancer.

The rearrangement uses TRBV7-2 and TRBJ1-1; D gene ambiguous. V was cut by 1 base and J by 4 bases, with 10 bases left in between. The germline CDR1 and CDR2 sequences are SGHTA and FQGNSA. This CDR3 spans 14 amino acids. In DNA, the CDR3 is TGTGCCAGCAGCTTAGGGGTTTCGGTCACTGAAGCTTTCTTT. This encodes CASSLGVSVTEAFF. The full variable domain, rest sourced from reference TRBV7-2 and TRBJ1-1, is GAGVSQSPSNKVTEKGKDVELRCDPISGHTALYWYRQSLGQGLEFLIYFQGNSAPDKSGLPSDRFSAERTGGSVSTLTIQRTQQEDSAVYLCASSLGVSVTEAFFGQGTRLTVV.

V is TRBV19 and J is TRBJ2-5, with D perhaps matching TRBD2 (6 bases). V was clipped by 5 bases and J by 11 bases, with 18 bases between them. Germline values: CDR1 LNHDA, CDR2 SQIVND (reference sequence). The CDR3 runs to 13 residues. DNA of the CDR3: TGTGCCAGTAGTCTACCTAGAGGTCGGGAGCAGTACTTC. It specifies CASSLPRGREQYF.

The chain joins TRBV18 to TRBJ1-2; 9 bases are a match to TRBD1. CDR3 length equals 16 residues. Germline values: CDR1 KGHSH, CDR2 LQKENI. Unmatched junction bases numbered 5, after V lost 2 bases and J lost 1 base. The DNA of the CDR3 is TGTGCCAGCTCACCATATTGGACAGGGGATAACTATGGCTACACCTTC. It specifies CASSPYWTGDNYGYTF.

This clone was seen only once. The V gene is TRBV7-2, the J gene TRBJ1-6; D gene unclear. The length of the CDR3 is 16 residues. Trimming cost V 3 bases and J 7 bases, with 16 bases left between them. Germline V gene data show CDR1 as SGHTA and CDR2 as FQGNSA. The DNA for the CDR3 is TGTGCCAGCAGCTTGGTCCCGAATCGGTCCAATTCACCCCTCCACTTT. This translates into CASSLVPNRSNSPLHF. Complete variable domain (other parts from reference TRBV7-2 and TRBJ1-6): GAGVSQSPSNKVTEKGKDVELRCDPISGHTALYWYRQSLGQGLEFLIYFQGNSAPDKSGLPSDRFSAERTGGSVSTLTIQRTQQEDSAVYLCASSLVPNRSNSPLHFGNGTRLTVT.

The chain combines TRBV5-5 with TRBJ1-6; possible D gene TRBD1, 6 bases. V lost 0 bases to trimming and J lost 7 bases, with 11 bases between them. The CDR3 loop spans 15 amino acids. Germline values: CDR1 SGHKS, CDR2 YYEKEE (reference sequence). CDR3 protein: CASSLATGLNSPLHF. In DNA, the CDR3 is TGTGCCAGCAGCTTGGCCACAGGGTTGAATTCACCCCTCCACTTT.

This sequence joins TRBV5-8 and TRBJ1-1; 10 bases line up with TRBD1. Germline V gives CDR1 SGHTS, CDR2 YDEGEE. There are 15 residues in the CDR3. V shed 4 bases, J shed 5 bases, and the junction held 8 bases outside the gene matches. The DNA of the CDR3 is TGTGCCAGCAGCCCCTACGGACAGGGGGTTACTGAAGCTTTCTTT. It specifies CASSPYGQGVTEAFF.

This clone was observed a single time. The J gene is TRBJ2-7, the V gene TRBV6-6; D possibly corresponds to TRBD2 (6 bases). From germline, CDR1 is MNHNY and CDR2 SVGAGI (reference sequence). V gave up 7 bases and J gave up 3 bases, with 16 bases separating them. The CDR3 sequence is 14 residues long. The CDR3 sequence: CASTNRDSRYEQYF. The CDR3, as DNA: TGTGCCAGCACCAACCGGGACTCCCGCTACGAGCAGTACTTC.

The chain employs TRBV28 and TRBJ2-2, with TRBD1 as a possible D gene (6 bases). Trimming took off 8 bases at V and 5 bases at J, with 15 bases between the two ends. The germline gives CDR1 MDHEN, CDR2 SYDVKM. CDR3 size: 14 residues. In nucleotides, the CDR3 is TGTGCCAGCGGAAGTCAGGGGCAGACCGGGGAGCTGTTTTTT. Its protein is CASGSQGQTGELFF.

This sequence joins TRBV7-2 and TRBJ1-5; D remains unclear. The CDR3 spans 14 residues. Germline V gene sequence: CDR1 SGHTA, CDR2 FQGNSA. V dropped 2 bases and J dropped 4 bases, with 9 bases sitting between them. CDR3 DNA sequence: TGTGCCAGCAGCTTACGACGCCAAAATCAGCCCCAGCATTTT. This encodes CASSLRRQNQPQHF.

Here the CDR3 DNA reads TGTGCCAGCAGCCAAGCTAGGCAGGGTGAGTTGAGGGTCGAACAGTACGTC. This encodes CASSQARQGELRVEQYV. This chain uses TRBV14 with TRBJ2-7; TRBD1 or TRBD2 may be the D gene (5 bases each). V lost 1 base to trimming and J lost 10 bases, with 26 bases between them. Germline CDR1 is SGHDN and CDR2 is FVKESK. CDR3 size: 17 residues.

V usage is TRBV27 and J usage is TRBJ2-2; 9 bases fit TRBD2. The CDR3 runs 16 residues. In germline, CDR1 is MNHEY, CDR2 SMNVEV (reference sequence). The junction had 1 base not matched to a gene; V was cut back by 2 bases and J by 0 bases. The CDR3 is CASSLGGRANTGELFF. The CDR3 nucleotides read TGTGCCAGCAGTTTAGGCGGGAGGGCGAACACCGGGGAGCTGTTTTTT.

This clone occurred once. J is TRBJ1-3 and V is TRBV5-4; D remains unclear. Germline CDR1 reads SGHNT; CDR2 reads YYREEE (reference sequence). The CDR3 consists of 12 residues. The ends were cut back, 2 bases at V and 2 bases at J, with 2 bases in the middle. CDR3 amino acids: CASSFPGNTIYF. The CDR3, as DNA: TGTGCCAGCAGCTTTCCTGGAAACACCATATATTTT.

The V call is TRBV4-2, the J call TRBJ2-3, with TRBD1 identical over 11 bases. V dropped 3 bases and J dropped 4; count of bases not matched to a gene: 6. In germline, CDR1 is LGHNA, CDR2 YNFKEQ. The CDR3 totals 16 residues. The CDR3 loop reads CASSQWGDRGSDTQYF. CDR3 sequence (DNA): TGTGCCAGCAGCCAGTGGGGGGACAGGGGGTCAGATACGCAGTATTTT.

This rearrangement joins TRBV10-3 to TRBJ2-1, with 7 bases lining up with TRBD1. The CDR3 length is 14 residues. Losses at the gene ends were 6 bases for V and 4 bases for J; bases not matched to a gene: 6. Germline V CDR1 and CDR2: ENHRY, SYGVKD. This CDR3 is CAIRMPGQYNEQFF. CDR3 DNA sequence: TGTGCCATCAGAATGCCGGGACAGTACAATGAGCAGTTCTTC.